Each of the 10 T cell receptor beta chains below was sequenced from the same sample in a study of blood T cell repertoires in COVID-19 (dated by TCRdb to the early 2020s). Receptor amplification or capture employed the immunoSEQ multiplex PCR assay. TCRdb limited this immuneACCESS table to in-frame rearrangements with V and J called. A share of clones is missing; checked studies link under half to unresolved V genes, and the rest is unexplained. Across this sample there are roughly 200,000 clones, with 80% to 90% seen only once. The top ten clonotypes cover approximately 10% of the sample. Sequencing used peripheral blood. The receptors stem from a woman in her thirties or forties with COVID-19, enrolled during active disease.

The V gene is TRBV6-2 or TRBV6-3, the J gene TRBJ1-5; D perhaps matches TRBD1 (6 bases). Deletions cut 5 bases from V and 7 bases from J, with 12 bases between. CDR3 length: 13 amino acids. The germline V gene has CDR1 MNHEY and CDR2 SVGEGT. The CDR3 DNA is TGTGCCAGCAGTAGAGGGCAGGGGCAGCCCCAGCATTTT. This gives the protein CASSRGQGQPQHF.

V is TRBV2 and J is TRBJ2-7, with a weak D call TRBD1 (5 bases). Per germline, CDR1 SNHLY and CDR2 FYNNEI. CDR3 length: 12 residues. Trimming cost V 5 bases and J 5 bases, with 10 bases left between them. Here the CDR3 DNA reads TGTGCCAGCAGTTTCCCAGGGAACGAGCAGTACTTC. This encodes CASSFPGNEQYF.

This rearrangement joins TRBV27 to TRBJ2-1, with TRBD1 identical over 9 bases. CDR1 and CDR2 from the germline V gene are MNHEY and SMNVEV (reference sequence). The CDR3 length is 16 residues. J was trimmed by 3 bases and V by 6 bases; bases with no gene match: 9. As DNA, the CDR3 is TGTGCCAGCAGCCCCGGGACAGGGCTAAACTACAATGAGCAGTTCTTC. Its translation: CASSPGTGLNYNEQFF.

The chain employs TRBV11-2 and TRBJ2-5; tentatively, D is TRBD1 (6 bases). The length of the CDR3 is 14 residues. V lost 4 bases and J lost 1, with 10 bases in between. Germline V gene lookup returns CDR1 SGHAT and CDR2 FQNNGV. CDR3: CASSSDSTQETQYF. In DNA, the CDR3 is TGTGCCAGCAGCTCGGACAGCACCCAAGAGACCCAGTACTTC.

The chain joins TRBV9 to TRBJ2-1, with TRBD1 matching 7 bases. The CDR3 is 14 amino acids. Unmatched junction bases numbered 7, after V lost 3 bases and J lost 7 bases. Per germline, CDR1 SGDLS and CDR2 YYNGEE. The CDR3 DNA reads as TGTGCCAGCAGCGCCCGGGACAGCCAGAATGAGCAGTTCTTC. Translation: CASSARDSQNEQFF.

This chain links TRBV7-8 with TRBJ2-1, with TRBD2 matching over 7 bases. The CDR3 is 20 amino acids. The germline CDR1 and CDR2 sequences are SGHVS and FQNEAQ. V shed 4 bases, J shed 5 bases, and the junction held 23 bases outside the gene matches. For the CDR3, the DNA is TGTGCCAGCAGCTCCTACCCGACTAGCATGGAAAGGGGAGGGCACAATGAGCAGTTCTTC. Residues: CASSSYPTSMERGGHNEQFF.

This chain links TRBV7-8 with TRBJ1-1; D is unresolved. Germline V CDR1 and CDR2: SGHVS, FQNEAQ. V lost 2 bases and J 6 bases, leaving 7 bases between the germline ends. CDR3 length: 12 amino acids. For the CDR3, the DNA is TGTGCCAGCAGCTTAAGCGGGGCTGAAGCTTTCTTT. Protein sequence: CASSLSGAEAFF. Combining the CDR3 with reference TRBV7-8 and TRBJ1-1 gives the whole variable domain GAGVSQSPRYKVAKRGQDVALRCDPISGHVSLFWYQQALGQGPEFLTYFQNEAQLDKSGLPSDRFFAERPEGSVSTLKIQRTQQEDSAVYLCASSLSGAEAFFGQGTRLTVV.

This chain connects TRBV19 to TRBJ1-2, with D unresolved. The CDR3 covers 15 residues. Germline loops: CDR1 LNHDA, CDR2 SQIVND (reference sequence). V dropped 3 bases and J dropped 8 bases, with 19 bases sitting between them. This CDR3 is CASSIGVPAAKGYTF. CDR3 DNA: TGTGCCAGTAGTATCGGGGTCCCGGCAGCCAAGGGCTACACCTTC. The full variable domain, rest sourced from reference TRBV19 and TRBJ1-2, is DGGITQSPKYLFRKEGQNVTLSCEQNLNHDAMYWYRQDPGQGLRLIYYSQIVNDFQKGDIAEGYSVSREKKESFPLTVTSAQKNPTAFYLCASSIGVPAAKGYTFGSGTRLTVV.

The chain recombines TRBV28 with TRBJ2-7; 9 positions match TRBD1. This CDR3 has 16 amino acids. Germline loops: CDR1 MDHEN, CDR2 SYDVKM. J gave up 6 bases and V 9 bases, and 18 bases lay outside the gene matches. CDR3 nucleotides: TGTGCCAGTGGAAGACTGGGACAGGGTTTTTTAAGCGAGCAGTACTTC. Translating gives CASGRLGQGFLSEQYF.

The genes are TRBV30 and TRBJ1-3; 8 bases map to TRBD1. This CDR3 spans 14 amino acids. Germline V gene sequence: CDR1 GTSNPN, CDR2 SVGIG (reference sequence). Trimming removed 1 base from V and 3 bases from J; junction bases left unmatched: 2. The CDR3 spells CAWSADRVGNTIYF. CDR3 DNA sequence: TGTGCCTGGAGTGCGGACAGGGTTGGAAACACCATATATTTT. The full variable domain, in which reference TRBV30 and TRBJ1-3 provide the parts outside the CDR3, is SQTIHQWPATLVQPVGSPLSLECTVEGTSNPNLYWYRQAAGRGLQLLFYSVGIGQISSEVPQNLSASRPQDRQFILSSKKLLLSDSGFYLCAWSADRVGNTIYFGEGSWLTVV.